This T cell receptor (beta chain) emerged from a study of cytomegalovirus exposure and HLA in healthy donors. The PCR contained 60 Vbeta and 13 Jbeta primers. Data came from immunoSEQ multiplex PCR; TCRdb stores just in-frame clones and leaves some out. The sample has fewer than 250,000 clones, 87% seen once. Input material: PBMCs. The sequence came from a boy aged 2 to 10 in good health and CMV-seronegative.

CDR3 DNA sequence: TGTGCCAGCAGCCAAGTCCCCCGGGAGCAGTACTTC. Protein product: CASSQVPREQYF. This chain connects TRBV14 to TRBJ2-7; no definite D call. V was clipped by 1 base and J by 7 bases, with 8 bases between them. The CDR3 spans 12 residues. Germline V gene lookup returns CDR1 SGHDN and CDR2 FVKESK.